This T cell receptor (beta chain) stems from a study of neurological immune-mediated disorders. Trimming took 5 bases from V and 1 from J, leaving 20 bases between them. Germline-derived CDR1 and CDR2 are SGHVS and FQNEAQ. CDR3 size: 17 residues. In TCRdb, the 5' RACE reads were re-called with MiXCR into one record per CDR3 protein. The table includes some 43,000 distinct CDR3 sequences, about 13% detected once. Described time point: longitudinal time-point 3. This clonotype was counted at least ten times. This clonotype was sampled from a male donor with HTLV-1-associated myelopathy (HAM/TSP). The specimen was PBMCs. The chain recombines TRBV7-8 with TRBJ1-1, with D perhaps TRBD1 (6 bases). The DNA of the CDR3 is TGTGCCAGCAGCGGGGGGATCAGGGGCCTTAGGAACACTGAAGCTTTCTTT. Protein: CASSGGIRGLRNTEAFF.